This TCR beta chain was documented in a study of blood T cell repertoires in COVID-19. Overall study context: PBMCs, B-cell-depleted T cells, or T cells were the source of the cDNA or gDNA that made up the material.

Per the study methods: Counts of nucleated cells, estimated from reference gene primer amplification, were obtained. Sequenced by immunoSEQ multiplex PCR; TCRdb stores in-frame clones only, minus some. V, J and clone size derive from that table, while D and trimming were established from the DNA sequence. The table records fewer than 250,000 clones, about 77% of them present only once. Across fewer than 25 US areas, participants ranged in age from about 18 to 89 years. Which cohort a participant joined came from the clinical history participants gave. The material sequenced was PBMCs or T cells enriched from blood (not recorded which). The receptor's source is a woman between 45 and 60 years old with acute COVID-19.

For the CDR3, the DNA is TGTGCCAGCAGCTTAGCGGTGGAGGACACTGAAGCTTTCTTT. This codes for CASSLAVEDTEAFF. This chain links TRBV7-9 with TRBJ1-1, with D unresolved. The CDR3 is 14 residues long. The germline V gene encodes CDR1 SEHNR and CDR2 FQNEAQ (reference sequence). V gave up 0 bases and J gave up 3 bases, with 8 bases separating them. Variable domain in full (rest from reference TRBV7-9 and TRBJ1-1): DTGVSQNPRHKITKRGQNVTFRCDPISEHNRLYWYRQTLGQGPEFLTYFQNEAQLEKSRLLSDRFSAERPKGSFSTLEIQRTEQGDSAMYLCASSLAVEDTEAFFGQGTRLTVV.